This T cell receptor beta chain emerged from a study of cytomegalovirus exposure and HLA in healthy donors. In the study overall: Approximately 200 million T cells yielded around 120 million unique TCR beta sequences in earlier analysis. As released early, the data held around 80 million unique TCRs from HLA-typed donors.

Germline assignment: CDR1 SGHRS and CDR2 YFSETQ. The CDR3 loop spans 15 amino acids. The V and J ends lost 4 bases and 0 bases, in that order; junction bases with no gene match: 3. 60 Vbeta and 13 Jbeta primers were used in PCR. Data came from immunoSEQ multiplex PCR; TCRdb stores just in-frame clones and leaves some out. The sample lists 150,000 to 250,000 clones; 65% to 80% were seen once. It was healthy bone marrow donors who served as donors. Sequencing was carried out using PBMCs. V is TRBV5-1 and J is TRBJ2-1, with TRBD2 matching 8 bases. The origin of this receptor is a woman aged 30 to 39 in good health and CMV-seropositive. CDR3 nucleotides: TGCGCCAGCAGCCGTGGACTAGCCTCCTACAATGAGCAGTTCTTC. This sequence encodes CASSRGLASYNEQFF.